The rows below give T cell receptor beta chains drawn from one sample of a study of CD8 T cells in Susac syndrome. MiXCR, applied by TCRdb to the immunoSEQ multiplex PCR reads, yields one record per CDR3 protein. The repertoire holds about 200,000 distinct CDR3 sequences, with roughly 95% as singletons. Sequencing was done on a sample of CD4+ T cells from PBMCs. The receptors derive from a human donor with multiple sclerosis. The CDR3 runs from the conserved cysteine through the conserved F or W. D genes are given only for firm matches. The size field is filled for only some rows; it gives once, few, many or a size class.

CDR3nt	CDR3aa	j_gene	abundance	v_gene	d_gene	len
TGCAGTGCTAGTGGACTAGCGGGAGAGGAGCAGTACTTC	CSASGLAGEEQYF	TRBJ2-7	-	TRBV20-1	TRBD2	13
TGCGCCAGCAGTGGCCTGACTAGTTGGGAGCAGTTCTTC	CASSGLTSWEQFF	TRBJ2-1	-	TRBV10-2	-	13
TGTGCCAGCAGTTTAGAGGCCGAGCAGTACTTC	CASSLEAEQYF	TRBJ2-7	few	TRBV12-3/TRBV12-4	-	11
TGTGCCAGCAGCCAAGGTCGTGGAGGTACTGAAGCTTTCTTT	CASSQGRGGTEAFF	TRBJ1-1	-	TRBV3-1	-	14
TGCAGTGCTCTTCGTGCCTACGAGCAGTACTTC	CSALRAYEQYF	TRBJ2-7	-	TRBV20-1	-	11
TGTGCCAGCAGCTTGACTAGCGGGGAGATTGGGACCCAGTACTTC	CASSLTSGEIGTQYF	TRBJ2-5	-	TRBV5-4	TRBD2	15
TGTGCCAGCTCACCTACCCAGATCACCGGGGAGCTGTTTTTT	CASSPTQITGELFF	TRBJ2-2	once	TRBV18	-	14
TGTGCCACCAGGAGTGGGGGCGGGTTATCCTACAATGAGCAGTTCTTC	CATRSGGGLSYNEQFF	TRBJ2-1	-	TRBV10-3	-	16
TGTGCCTGGACGGTCGGGTCGATACCGGGCAATGAGCAGTTCTTC	CAWTVGSIPGNEQFF	TRBJ2-1	-	TRBV30	-	15
TGTGCCAGCAGCCCGGGCTCTGAGGGGAATGAGCAGTTCTTC	CASSPGSEGNEQFF	TRBJ2-1	-	TRBV2	-	14
TGCGCCAGCAGCCAGGTTTTGACTAGCGGGAGTGGAAATGAGCAGTTCTTC	CASSQVLTSGSGNEQFF	TRBJ2-1	-	TRBV4-1	TRBD2	17
TGTGCCAGCAGTTTAACTAGCGGGGCCCTCACAGATACGCAGTATTTT	CASSLTSGALTDTQYF	TRBJ2-3	-	TRBV12-3/TRBV12-4	TRBD2	16
TGTGCCAGCAGAGAAGCTGTTAGCACAGATACGCAGTATTTT	CASREAVSTDTQYF	TRBJ2-3	-	TRBV27	-	14
TGCAGCGTTGAGGTCGGGGCGGATCCCTACGAGCAGTACTTC	CSVEVGADPYEQYF	TRBJ2-7	-	TRBV29-1	-	14
TGTGCCAGCTCACCTGTAGGGTCGCGGGATCAGCCCCAGCATTTT	CASSPVGSRDQPQHF	TRBJ1-5	-	TRBV18	-	15
TGCAACCGGGGGTACCCCTACGAGCAGTACTTC	CNRGYPYEQYF	TRBJ2-7	-	TRBV20-1	-	11
TGTGCCAGCAGTGAACATTTTCAAGAGACCCAGTACTTC	CASSEHFQETQYF	TRBJ2-5	-	TRBV6-1	-	13
TGTGCCAGCAGCCAAGATTTTGGTAGCGCGCTGAGCTCCTACAATGAGCAGTTCTTC	CASSQDFGSALSSYNEQFF	TRBJ2-1	-	TRBV3-1	-	19
TGCAGTGCTGTTCCTATGGGAGAAGAGACCCAGTACTTC	CSAVPMGEETQYF	TRBJ2-5	-	TRBV20-1	-	13
TGTGCCAGCAGCCAGGCTCTTCACCTCGGGTACGAGCAGTACTTC	CASSQALHLGYEQYF	TRBJ2-7	-	TRBV3-1	-	15
TGTGCCAGCAGTCGGGACGCCAGCTCCTACAATGAGCAGTTCTTC	CASSRDASSYNEQFF	TRBJ2-1	-	TRBV6-2/TRBV6-3	-	15
TGTGCCAGCTCCCCGCGGGGGATCTCCTACGAGCAGTACTTC	CASSPRGISYEQYF	TRBJ2-7	-	TRBV18	TRBD2	14
TGCGCCAGCTCCAGGGGCGATAGTTCTGGGGCCAACGTCCTGACTTTC	CASSRGDSSGANVLTF	TRBJ2-6	-	TRBV5-1	-	16